This T cell receptor (beta chain) is drawn from a study of OX40 agonist ivuxolimab in advanced cancers. Overall study: Two cutaneous melanoma patients and one hepatocellular carcinoma patient, three in all, had partial responses. Study-level findings and limits: Expansion of clones was among the lowest in partial responders at 0.1-3.0 mg/kg. Both blood CD4+ and CD8+ T cells showed clonal growth by week 6 at 0.1 to 3.0 mg/kg.

V lost 2 bases and J lost 8; bases outside the gene matches: 8. Germline-derived CDR1 and CDR2 are MNHNS and SASEGT. CDR3 length: 15 amino acids. A word on this clone: Its target is not known.

Samples were taken at baseline and on day 1 of cycles 4 and 7. The protocol was immunoSEQ multiplex PCR, while the TCRdb copy is restricted to in-frame clones and leaves out a portion. The sample yields 65,000 to 75,000 clones, approximately 89% seen once. This TCR was recovered from an adult with an advanced solid tumor such as melanoma, head and neck, liver or kidney cancer. The sample in question was CD4+ or CD8+ T cells sorted from blood, obtained in a trial of the OX40 agonist ivuxolimab. The J gene is TRBJ1-2, the V gene TRBV6-1, with TRBD1 identical over 10 bases. The CDR3 loop reads CASSERDRGLRGYTF. The DNA of the CDR3 is TGTGCCAGCAGTGAAAGGGACAGGGGCCTGAGGGGCTACACCTTC.